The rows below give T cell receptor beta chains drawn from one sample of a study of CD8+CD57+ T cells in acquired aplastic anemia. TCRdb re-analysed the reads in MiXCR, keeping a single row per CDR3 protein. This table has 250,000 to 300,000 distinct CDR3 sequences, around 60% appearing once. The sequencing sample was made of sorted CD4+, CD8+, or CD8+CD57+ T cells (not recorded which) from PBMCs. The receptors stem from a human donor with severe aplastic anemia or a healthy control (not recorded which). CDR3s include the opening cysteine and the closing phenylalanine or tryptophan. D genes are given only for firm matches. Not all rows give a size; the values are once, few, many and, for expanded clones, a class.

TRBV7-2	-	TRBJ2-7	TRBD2	TGTGCCAGCAGCTTAGAGCCGACGGGGGGGCGCGAGCAGTACTTC	CASSLEPTGGREQYF
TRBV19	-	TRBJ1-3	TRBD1	TGTGCCAGTAGTATACGAGGACAGGGCGACACCATATATTTT	CASSIRGQGDTIYF
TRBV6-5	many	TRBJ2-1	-	TGTGCCAGCAGTAAGGTCCTAGCCGGTCGCAATGAGCAGTTCTTC	CASSKVLAGRNEQFF
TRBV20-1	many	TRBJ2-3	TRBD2	TGCAGTGTTCCAAAGCGTAGCGGGGGGGCCTCCAACACAGATACGCAGTATTTT	CSVPKRSGGASNTDTQYF
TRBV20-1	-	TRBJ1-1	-	TGCAGTGCTAGAGATCGGGTTGGAGGGTCTGAAGCTTTCTTT	CSARDRVGGSEAFF
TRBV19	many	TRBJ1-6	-	TGTGCCAGTAGTGGGCGGGATTCACCCCACCACTTT	CASSGRDSPHHF
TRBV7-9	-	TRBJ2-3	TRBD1	TGTGCCAGCAGCATCTGGGACAGGGTCGGTGATACGCAGTATTTT	CASSIWDRVGDTQYF
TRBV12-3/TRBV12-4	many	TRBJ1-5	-	TGTGCCAGCAGTCCCAGCCCAGGTGAACCCAATCAGCCCCAGCATTTT	CASSPSPGEPNQPQHF
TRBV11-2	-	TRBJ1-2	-	TGTGCCAGCAGCCGTGACCGGGGGGCCGCCTACACCTTC	CASSRDRGAAYTF
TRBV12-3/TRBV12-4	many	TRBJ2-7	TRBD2	TGTGCCAGCAAGGACCATGGACTAGCGGTGGAGCAGTACTTC	CASKDHGLAVEQYF
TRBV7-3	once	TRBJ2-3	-	TGTGCCAGCAGCTTAGTCGCGGGGGCCTACACCGGGGAGCGAGATACGCAGTATTTT	CASSLVAGAYTGERDTQYF
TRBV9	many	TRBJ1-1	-	TGTGCCAGCAGCGTAGGTATGGGAATGGCAGCTTTCTTT	CASSVGMGMAAFF
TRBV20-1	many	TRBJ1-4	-	TGCATCCCGGGGGTTTCCGCAACTAATGAAAAACTGTTTTTT	CIPGVSATNEKLFF
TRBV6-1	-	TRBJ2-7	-	TGTGCCAGCAGTTACTCTCGGCACAGCAACTACGAGCAGTACTTC	CASSYSRHSNYEQYF
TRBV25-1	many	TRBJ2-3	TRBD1	TGTGCCAGCAGTACCACGACAGGGAAGGGCACAGATACGCAGTATTTT	CASSTTTGKGTDTQYF
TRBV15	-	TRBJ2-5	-	TGTGCCACCAGCAGAGATTCAGTAGGAACCCTCGGGGGCGGGAAGATCCAGTACTTC	CATSRDSVGTLGGGKIQYF
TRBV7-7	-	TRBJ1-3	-	TGTGCTAGCAGCTTGGGGCCCGCCAATACCATATATTTT	CASSLGPANTIYF
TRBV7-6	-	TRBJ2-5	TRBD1	TGTGCCAGCAGCCGGGAGGGACAGGGGATCTGGGAGACCCAGTACTTC	CASSREGQGIWETQYF
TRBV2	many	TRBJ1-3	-	TGTGCCAGCAGGTTCTCTGGAAACACCATATATTTT	CASRFSGNTIYF
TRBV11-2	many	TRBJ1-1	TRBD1	TGTGCCAGCAGCTCAAAGGAAACAGGGGTGAACACTGAAGCTTTCTTT	CASSSKETGVNTEAFF
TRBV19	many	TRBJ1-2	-	TGTGCCAGTAGTGGGGAGGGGCCTCAAGGCTACACCTTC	CASSGEGPQGYTF
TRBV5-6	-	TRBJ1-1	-	TGTGCCAGCAGCTTAGGGTCTGACACTGAAGCTTTCTTT	CASSLGSDTEAFF